The rows below give T cell receptor beta chains drawn from one sample of a study of T cell changes during pregnancy in multiple sclerosis. Profiling relied on immunoSEQ multiplex PCR, and the TCRdb table lists in-frame clones only, not all of them. Counted here are about 76,000 clones, 93% occurring once; the ten biggest clones make up approximately 2.4%. This sample comprised peripheral blood, obtained in the second trimester of pregnancy. Source of these receptors: a female donor with multiple sclerosis, enrolled in a pregnancy study. CDR3s include the opening cysteine and the closing phenylalanine or tryptophan. Each record gives: D gene, J gene, clone size, V gene, CDR3 DNA, CDR3 protein. A D gene is named only where the DNA matches it firmly. Some rows mark clone size as missing; the rest say once, few, many or name a class of expanded clone.

NA,TRBJ2-1,NA,TRBV19,TGTGCCAGTAGTATGTTTGGGAGTAGTGATGAGCAGTTCTTC,CASSMFGSSDEQFF
TRBD1,TRBJ1-3,NA,TRBV15,TGTGCCACCAGCAGAGGTTCAACAGGGGCTGGAAACACCATATATTTT,CATSRGSTGAGNTIYF
NA,TRBJ2-3,NA,TRBV9,TGTGCCAGCAGCATCCTGAGCGGTGATACGCAGTATTTT,CASSILSGDTQYF
TRBD1,TRBJ1-2,NA,TRBV6-1,TGTGCCAGCAGTGCCGGGACAGGGACCGGCTACACCTTC,CASSAGTGTGYTF
NA,TRBJ2-7,NA,TRBV5-4,TGTGCCAGCAGCTTGGGCAGGGTCACTCCCTACGAGCAGTACTTC,CASSLGRVTPYEQYF
TRBD1,TRBJ1-1,NA,TRBV29-1,TGCAGCGTCCTAGACGGGACAGCTAACACTGAAGCTTTCTTT,CSVLDGTANTEAFF
NA,TRBJ1-2,NA,TRBV6-5,TGTGCCAGCAGTAATTCAGGGGTAATCGTCTATGGCTACACCTTC,CASSNSGVIVYGYTF
NA,TRBJ2-4,NA,TRBV5-1,TGCGCCAGCAGCTTGGGAACTAGAAACATTCAGTACTTC,CASSLGTRNIQYF
NA,TRBJ2-1,once,TRBV9,TGTGCCAGCAGCGTAGGGGGCACCCAGCAGTTCTTC,CASSVGGTQQFF
TRBD2,TRBJ2-5,NA,TRBV27,TGTGCCAGCAGTGTAATAGCGGGATACGAGACCCAGTACTTC,CASSVIAGYETQYF
NA,TRBJ1-5,NA,TRBV6-1,TGTGCCAGCAGTACAGGAGATCAGCCCCAGCATTTT,CASSTGDQPQHF
NA,TRBJ2-7,once,TRBV15,TGTGCCACCAGCAAGAACATCGGGAAACCCTACGAGCAGTACTTC,CATSKNIGKPYEQYF
NA,TRBJ1-2,NA,TRBV5-6,TGTGCCAGCAGCACCCGGGCCCAGGGACTAAGCTATGGCTACACCTTC,CASSTRAQGLSYGYTF
TRBD1,TRBJ1-6,NA,TRBV18,TGTGCCAGCTCAGTGGACAGGGGCCGCTCACCCCTCCACTTT,CASSVDRGRSPLHF
TRBD1,TRBJ1-1,NA,TRBV5-1,TGCGCCAGCAGCTTGAAACGGGACAGGGAAGATTTATCTGAAGCTTTCTTT,CASSLKRDREDLSEAFF
NA,TRBJ2-5,NA,TRBV7-8,TGTGCCAGCAGCTTAGCGCACTTGACCCGAAGACAGTTCCAAGAGACCCAGTACTTC,CASSLAHLTRRQFQETQYF
NA,TRBJ2-5,NA,TRBV5-4,TGTGCCAGCAGCTTGGAGGGACTCCAAGAGACCCAGTACTTC,CASSLEGLQETQYF
TRBD2,TRBJ2-2,NA,TRBV7-3,TGTGCCAGCAGCTTAACTAGCGGGGCTAACACCGGGGAGCTGTTTTTT,CASSLTSGANTGELFF
TRBD1,TRBJ1-5,NA,TRBV5-6,TGTGCCAGCAGCTGGGGCCCCACAGGGGATCAGCCCCAGCATTTT,CASSWGPTGDQPQHF
NA,TRBJ1-2,NA,TRBV7-9,TGTGCCAGCAGCTTAGTGGGAGATGGGTATGGCTACACCTTC,CASSLVGDGYGYTF
NA,TRBJ2-3,NA,TRBV2,TGTGCCAGCAGTGAATGGAGACGCCAGAGCACAGATACGCAGTATTTT,CASSEWRRQSTDTQYF
TRBD2,TRBJ2-1,NA,TRBV19,TGTGCCAGTAGTATCGTAGCGGGGGGGCCAAATGAGCAGTTCTTC,CASSIVAGGPNEQFF
NA,TRBJ2-2,NA,TRBV27,TGTGCCAGCAGTCAGGGGACCGGGGAGCTGTTTTTT,CASSQGTGELFF
NA,TRBJ2-5,NA,TRBV2,TGTGCCAGCAAAGGGGAAAAGGGGACCCAGTACTTC,CASKGEKGTQYF
NA,TRBJ2-1,NA,TRBV18,TGTGCCAGCTCATCGGGATCCAACAATGAGCAGTTCTTC,CASSSGSNNEQFF
TRBD1,TRBJ1-3,NA,TRBV9,TGTGCCAGCAGCCTGACAGGGGTTTCTGGAAACACCATATATTTT,CASSLTGVSGNTIYF
NA,TRBJ1-2,NA,TRBV9,TGTGCCAGCAGCACACAGGACATAACGGACTATGGCTACACCTTC,CASSTQDITDYGYTF
TRBD1,TRBJ2-2,NA,TRBV5-8,TGTGCCAGCAGCCCCCGACAGGGGCGTAACACCGGGGAGCTGTTTTTT,CASSPRQGRNTGELFF
TRBD1,TRBJ1-1,NA,TRBV5-1,TGCGCCAGCAGCCACCCGTCGGACAGGGGGCCGAACACTGAAGCTTTCTTT,CASSHPSDRGPNTEAFF